This T cell receptor (beta chain) originates from a study of CD39 and CD103 CD8 tumor-infiltrating T cells (dated by TCRdb to 2017 to 2018). Regarding the study in general: Repertoire comparisons were shown for an HPV-positive HNSCC, an HPV-negative HNSCC, an ovarian cancer and a melanoma patient. Deep sequencing of TCRbeta CDR3 was used to compare the repertoires of CD8 TIL subsets, defined by CD103 and CD39, against those of peripheral memory CD8 T cells. Results and caveats for the whole study, not just this receptor: Compared with DN and SP CD8 TILs and with blood memory CD8 T cells, DP CD8 TILs appeared more oligoclonal, with the top 30 clonotypes covering about 50-90%. DP TIL clonotypes were rarely found in blood or uninvolved lymph node, whereas DN TIL clonotypes largely overlapped peripheral memory CD8 repertoires.

Including the terminal cysteine and phenylalanine, the CDR3 comprises 14 residues. The only DNA kept is the CDR3, 42 bases in frame from the first base. CDR1 and CDR2, looked up from the germline V gene, are LGHNA and YSLEER. V is cut back by 4 bases and J by 8 bases, with 8 bases in the junction unmatched. For each subset, between about 10,000 and 100,000 sorted cells were used for genomic DNA extraction with the DNeasy Blood and Tissue Kit. The TCRbeta V-J or V-D-J regions were sequenced and mapped through the immunoSEQ service, and coverage above 10x per sample was achieved. The paper's processing steps were these. Analysis was restricted to productive rearrangements exported from the immunoSEQ Analyzer platform, and clonality was assessed using the 500 most abundant clones. The Morisita-Horn similarity index and the Jaccard index were used to quantify repertoire overlap between populations. Morisita-Horn similarity between CD8 T-cell subset TCR repertoires was measured in roughly six cancer patients. In TCRdb, the immuneACCESS table is reduced to in-frame sequences with V and J assigned. These tables do not hold every clone; where another copy was compared, an unresolved V gene accounts for under half, and the others remain unexplained. V and J calls and clone size follow that table, whereas D and trimming were derived from the DNA. This sample is represented by some 1,400 clones; 55% of them were singletons. Roughly 20% of the sample is held by the ten biggest clonotypes.

Concerning this clone: The specificity of this receptor is unknown. No clone much larger than this one lies a single base away; base qualities are absent.

Patients were not receiving therapy at sample collection, though earlier treatments ranged from chemotherapy, radiotherapy, surgery and immunotherapy to none. After thawing, cells were enriched for T lymphocytes using a negative-selection kit, and EpCAM beads were added for tumor-infiltrating lymphocytes. For the CD8 TIL subsets, CD3+CD4-CD8+CD45RA- cells were FACS-sorted and divided into DN, SP and DP based on their expression of CD39 and CD103. Tumor specimens were minced, digested for 1 h with hyaluronidase, collagenase and DNase, filtered, enriched by Ficoll and cryopreserved. Populations were sorted on a FACSAria II to just over 97% purity, and the cell pellets were frozen for TCR sequencing without being cultured.

Recombination linked TRBV4-3 to TRBJ1-2; TRBD1 fits 9 bases in the junction. Sequencing used CD39- CD103+ CD8+ T cells sorted from the tumor. The cell subset or site label corresponds to: CD103+CD39- single-positive CD45RA- CD8 T cells. The origin of this receptor is a human donor with head and neck squamous cell carcinoma. The CDR3 region has the sequence CASSPIQGAAGYTF. The nucleotide sequence is given as TGCGCCAGCAGCCCTATACAGGGGGCGGCCGGCTACACCTTC.